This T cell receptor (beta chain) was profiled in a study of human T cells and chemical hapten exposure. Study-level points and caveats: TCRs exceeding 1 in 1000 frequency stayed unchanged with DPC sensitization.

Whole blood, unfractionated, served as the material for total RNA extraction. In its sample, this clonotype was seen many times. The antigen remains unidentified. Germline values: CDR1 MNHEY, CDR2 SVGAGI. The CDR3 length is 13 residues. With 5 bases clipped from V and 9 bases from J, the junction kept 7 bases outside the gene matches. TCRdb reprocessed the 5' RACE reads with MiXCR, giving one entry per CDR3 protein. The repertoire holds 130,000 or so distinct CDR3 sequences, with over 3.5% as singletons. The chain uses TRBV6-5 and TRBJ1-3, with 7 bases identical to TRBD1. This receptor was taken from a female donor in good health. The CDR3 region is CASSQDRYRTIYF. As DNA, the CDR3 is TGTGCCAGCAGTCAGGACAGGTATCGCACCATATATTTT.